Listed here are 29 T cell receptor beta chains from one sample, sequenced in a study of OX40 agonist ivuxolimab in advanced cancers. Clones were read by immunoSEQ multiplex PCR, and TCRdb kept only the in-frame ones, dropping some. The sample lists tens of thousands of clones; approximately 83% were seen once. Sample: CD4+ or CD8+ T cells sorted from blood, taken in a trial of the OX40 agonist ivuxolimab. Receptors were obtained from an adult with an advanced solid tumor such as melanoma, head and neck, liver or kidney cancer.

This rearrangement joins TRBV5-1 to TRBJ2-3; 10 bases align to TRBD1. Germline V lookup: CDR1 SGHRS, CDR2 YFSETQ. The CDR3 consists of 15 residues. The ends lost 7 bases at V and 4 bases at J; junction bases unmatched: 9. The CDR3 sequence is CASSGGQGRPDTQYF. In DNA, the CDR3 is TGCGCCAGCTCCGGGGGACAGGGGAGGCCAGATACGCAGTATTTT.

The chain carries TRBV25-1 and TRBJ1-1; the D gene is possibly TRBD1 (5 bases). CDR1 is MGHDK, CDR2 SYGVNS, per germline. The CDR3 has 14 amino acids. The V and J ends lost 7 bases and 0 bases respectively, with 12 bases between them. The CDR3 bases are TGTGCCAGCACGTCGTGGGGCATGAACACTGAAGCTTTCTTT. The encoded protein is CASTSWGMNTEAFF. The variable domain in full, completed from reference TRBV25-1 and TRBJ1-1, reads EADIYQTPRYLVIGTGKKITLECSQTMGHDKMYWYQQDPGMELHLIHYSYGVNSTEKGDLSSESTVSRIRTEHFPLTLESARPSHTSQYLCASTSWGMNTEAFFGQGTRLTVV.

The rearrangement links TRBV2 to TRBJ1-1; no definite D call. In germline, CDR1 is SNHLY, CDR2 FYNNEI. This CDR3 region has 13 residues. The V and J ends lost 5 bases and 5 bases respectively, with 12 bases between them. This CDR3 reads CASSRWVGTEAFF. The DNA of the CDR3 is TGTGCCAGCAGTCGGTGGGTGGGAACTGAAGCTTTCTTT.

By proportion, this clone is medium-sized (0.01 to 0.1%). This chain uses TRBV19 with TRBJ2-7, with 7 bases fitting TRBD2. J was trimmed by 2 bases and V by 6 bases; bases with no gene match: 1. CDR3 size: 12 residues. Germline loops: CDR1 LNHDA, CDR2 SQIVND (reference sequence). The CDR3 loop reads CASRGTTYEQYF. As DNA, the CDR3 is TGTGCCAGTAGAGGGACTACCTACGAGCAGTACTTC. Supplemented by reference TRBV19 and TRBJ2-7, the full variable domain reads DGGITQSPKYLFRKEGQNVTLSCEQNLNHDAMYWYRQDPGQGLRLIYYSQIVNDFQKGDIAEGYSVSREKKESFPLTVTSAQKNPTAFYLCASRGTTYEQYFGPGTRLTVT.

The chain couples TRBV2 to TRBJ1-3, with D possibly being TRBD1 (6 bases). V was pared by 6 bases and J by 5 bases, with 17 bases between. This CDR3 is built from 15 residues. Germline V gene data show CDR1 as SNHLY and CDR2 as FYNNEI. The CDR3 bases are TGTGCCAGCAGGACCGGGACAAGCACGAGAAACACCATATATTTT. Its translation is CASRTGTSTRNTIYF.

The V and J genes are TRBV4-3 and TRBJ1-5, with D uncertain. The V gene lost 0 bases and the J gene lost 6 bases, with 12 bases spanning the gap. Per the germline V gene, CDR1 is LGHNA and CDR2 is YSLEER. The length of the CDR3 is 15 residues. CDR3 loop: CASSQDLLGFQPQHF. The CDR3 nucleotides read TGCGCCAGCAGCCAAGATCTACTCGGGTTTCAGCCCCAGCATTTT.

The chain carries TRBV25-1 and TRBJ1-2; D remains unclear. The germline V and J ends were trimmed by 3 bases and 8 bases, with 13 bases remaining between them. Looked up from germline, CDR1 is MGHDK and CDR2 is SYGVNS. The CDR3 covers 13 residues. CDR3 sequence reads: CASSDSGFWGYTF. In DNA form, the CDR3 reads TGTGCCAGCAGTGATAGCGGCTTTTGGGGCTACACCTTC.

This chain uses TRBV6-6 with TRBJ2-7; D is unresolved. Looked up from germline, CDR1 is MNHNY and CDR2 is SVGAGI (reference sequence). V lost 0 bases to trimming and J lost 1 base, with 10 bases between them. This CDR3 has 15 residues. CDR3 nucleotides: TGTGCCAGCAGTTACTCGTTAGCAGGATCCTACGAGCAGTACTTC. This codes for CASSYSLAGSYEQYF.

This sequence joins TRBV6-6 and TRBJ2-1; D is possibly TRBD2 (6 bases). There are 16 residues in the CDR3. Germline CDR1 is MNHNY and CDR2 is SVGAGI (reference sequence). V dropped 0 bases and J dropped 9 bases, with 18 bases sitting between them. The CDR3 nucleotides read TGTGCCAGCAGTTACTCTTTAGGAGGGCCAGCGATTGAGCAGTTCTTC. The encoded protein is CASSYSLGGPAIEQFF.

The CDR3 region is CASSGQGNEQYF. CDR3 nucleotide sequence: TGTGCCAGCAGCGGACAGGGGAACGAGCAGTACTTC. J is TRBJ2-7 and V is TRBV7-9, with 9 bases identical to TRBD1. The CDR3 totals 12 residues. The V and J ends lost 5 bases and 5 bases, in that order; junction bases with no gene match: 1. Germline CDR1 SEHNR, CDR2 FQNEAQ (reference sequence). Looking up the rest from reference TRBV7-9 and TRBJ2-7 gives the full variable domain: DTGVSQNPRHKITKRGQNVTFRCDPISEHNRLYWYRQTLGQGPEFLTYFQNEAQLEKSRLLSDRFSAERPKGSFSTLEIQRTEQGDSAMYLCASSGQGNEQYFGPGTRLTVT.

The genes are TRBV6-5 and TRBJ2-7, with 7 bases that match TRBD1. The CDR3 runs 15 residues. Germline V CDR1 and CDR2: MNHEY, SVGAGI. V lost 2 bases and J lost 6; bases outside the gene matches: 10. CDR3 amino acids: CASSYRIDRVGEQYF. In DNA form, the CDR3 reads TGTGCCAGCAGTTACAGGATTGACAGGGTTGGCGAGCAGTACTTC.

There are a few counts of this clone. The chain combines TRBV2 with TRBJ1-6, with 7 bases identical to TRBD1. Germline V lookup: CDR1 SNHLY, CDR2 FYNNEI. J gave up 10 bases and V 6 bases, and 9 bases lay outside the gene matches. The CDR3 is made up of 14 amino acids. The CDR3 DNA reads as TGTGCCAGCAGAGACAGGGAGGTGAACTCACCCCTCCACTTT. The encoded protein is CASRDREVNSPLHF.

The chain employs TRBV6-5 and TRBJ2-7; D is unclear. The CDR3 spans 14 residues. V lost 5 bases, J lost 0 bases, and 11 bases lay in between. Germline assignment: CDR1 MNHEY and CDR2 SVGAGI. CDR3 residues: CASSRTSTSYEQYF. CDR3 nucleotide sequence: TGTGCCAGCAGTAGGACGAGCACCTCCTACGAGCAGTACTTC.

This chain links TRBV5-6 with TRBJ2-7; D is perhaps TRBD2 (6 bases). CDR1 is SGHDT and CDR2 is YYEEEE in the germline V gene. Trimming left V 3 bases short and J 0 bases short, with 13 bases between. This CDR3 spans 15 amino acids. CDR3: CASSWGGALSYEQYF. Written as DNA, the CDR3 is TGTGCCAGCAGCTGGGGCGGGGCCCTCTCCTACGAGCAGTACTTC.

The chain links TRBV15 to TRBJ2-2; D is perhaps TRBD1 (6 bases). CDR3 length equals 16 residues. Per germline, CDR1 LNHNV and CDR2 YYDKDF (reference sequence). V was cut by 3 bases and J by 5 bases, with 16 bases left in between. CDR3 coding DNA: TGTGCCACCAGCAGGTTTCGACAGGAGAATACCGGGGAGCTGTTTTTT. Its translation is CATSRFRQENTGELFF.

This chain joins TRBV30 and TRBJ1-1, with unresolved D. The CDR3 sequence is 12 residues long. The germline CDR1 and CDR2 sequences are GTSNPN and SVGIG (reference sequence). Trimming left V 5 bases short and J 5 bases short, with 12 bases between. Here the CDR3 DNA reads TGTGCCTGGGGCGCGGACTGGACTGAAGCTTTCTTT. Encoded protein: CAWGADWTEAFF.

The chain combines TRBV30 with TRBJ1-3, with D perhaps matching TRBD1 (6 bases). Trimming stripped 1 base from V and 3 bases from J, with 13 bases between. Germline V gene sequence: CDR1 GTSNPN, CDR2 SVGIG (reference sequence). The CDR3 totals 15 residues. DNA for the CDR3: TGTGCCTGGAGTGGAGTGGAAGGGGGTGGAAACACCATATATTTT. Translation: CAWSGVEGGGNTIYF. Based on the CDR3 plus reference TRBV30 and TRBJ1-3, the full variable domain is SQTIHQWPATLVQPVGSPLSLECTVEGTSNPNLYWYRQAAGRGLQLLFYSVGIGQISSEVPQNLSASRPQDRQFILSSKKLLLSDSGFYLCAWSGVEGGGNTIYFGEGSWLTVV.

The rearrangement joins TRBV29-1 to TRBJ2-7; D may be TRBD2 (5 bases). Germline V lookup: CDR1 SQVTM, CDR2 ANQGSEA. The V and J ends lost 3 bases and 5 bases respectively, with 11 bases between them. The CDR3 is made up of 12 amino acids. CDR3 bases: TGCAGCGTTGAGGTCCCTAGCCACGAGCAGTACTTC. Translating gives CSVEVPSHEQYF.

V usage is TRBV19 and J usage is TRBJ1-5, with TRBD1 identical over 11 bases. CDR1 and CDR2 (germline): LNHDA, SQIVND (reference sequence). V dropped 4 bases and J dropped 0; count of bases not matched to a gene: 8. The length of the CDR3 is 18 residues. DNA of the CDR3: TGTGCCAGTAGTAATGCCGGGACAGGGGGTTATAGCAATCAGCCCCAGCATTTT. Translation gives CASSNAGTGGYSNQPQHF. The entire variable domain, with the rest obtained from reference TRBV19 and TRBJ1-5, is as follows: DGGITQSPKYLFRKEGQNVTLSCEQNLNHDAMYWYRQDPGQGLRLIYYSQIVNDFQKGDIAEGYSVSREKKESFPLTVTSAQKNPTAFYLCASSNAGTGGYSNQPQHFGDGTRLSIL.

CDR3: CASSIAAGIEKLFF. CDR3 nucleotide sequence: TGTGCCAGTAGTATAGCCGCGGGGATTGAAAAACTGTTTTTT. This chain links TRBV19 with TRBJ1-4; D not resolved. From germline, CDR1 is LNHDA and CDR2 SQIVND (reference sequence). With 1 base removed from V and 7 bases from J, the gap between germline ends came to 10 bases. The CDR3 is 14 amino acids.

The J gene is TRBJ1-6, the V gene TRBV19, with 9 bases fitting TRBD1. Germline CDR1 reads LNHDA; CDR2 reads SQIVND (reference sequence). The CDR3 covers 16 residues. V lost 4 bases, J lost 6 bases, and 7 bases stayed unmatched. The CDR3, as DNA: TGTGCCAGTAGTACACCGGGACAGGGAAGTAATTCACCCCTCCACTTT. It encodes CASSTPGQGSNSPLHF.

The J gene is TRBJ2-5, the V gene TRBV7-9, with TRBD1 matching 8 bases. After removal of 0 bases from V and 3 bases from J, the junction contained 6 bases not matched to a gene. CDR3 size: 16 residues. Germline-derived CDR1 and CDR2 are SEHNR and FQNEAQ (reference sequence). This CDR3 reads CASSLALGQGKETQYF. The CDR3, as DNA: TGTGCCAGCAGCTTAGCGCTAGGACAGGGAAAAGAGACCCAGTACTTC.

The table lists this clone with a few counts. An end of the junction does not agree with germline; a read error may underlie this. The genes are TRBV18 and TRBJ2-1; D is possibly TRBD2 (6 bases). The CDR3 covers 16 residues. CDR1 and CDR2 from the germline V gene are KGHSH and LQKENI. DNA of the CDR3: TGTGCCAGCACACCCGTACCGGGGGAGCTGTTCAATGAGCAGTTCTTC. Translated: CASTPVPGELFNEQFF.

This clone was seen only once. J is TRBJ2-7 and V is TRBV11-2; D is undetermined. Trimming removed 4 bases from V and 3 bases from J, with 13 bases in between. The CDR3 covers 14 residues. The V gene's germline CDR1 is SGHAT and CDR2 FQNNGV. CDR3 amino acids: CASSSLRYSYEQYF. DNA of the CDR3: TGTGCCAGCAGCTCCCTGCGTTACAGCTACGAGCAGTACTTC.

This clone was counted once. The chain joins TRBV6-4 to TRBJ2-7; 7 nucleotides agree with TRBD2. Germline CDR1 is MRHNA and CDR2 is SNTAGT. With V trimmed by 6 bases and J by 2 bases, 7 bases remained unmatched. This CDR3 is built from 14 residues. CDR3 DNA: TGTGCCAGCAGCACCCTAGCGGCGCCCTACGAGCAGTACTTC. Translation: CASSTLAAPYEQYF.

This clone was detected a few times. CDR3 in amino acids: CASSLEGWSEQFF. CDR3 in DNA: TGTGCCAGCAGCTTAGAAGGGTGGTCTGAGCAGTTCTTC. The genes are TRBV11-2 and TRBJ2-1; no clear D gene. Germline values: CDR1 SGHAT, CDR2 FQNNGV. This CDR3 region has 13 residues. V gave up 0 bases and J gave up 9 bases, with 9 bases separating them.

This clone was detected only a few times. The chain has TRBV15 and TRBJ1-2; 7 bases match TRBD1. This CDR3 spans 15 amino acids. Germline loops: CDR1 LNHNV, CDR2 YYDKDF (reference sequence). V trimming: 0 bases; J trimming: 4 bases; junction bases outside the gene matches: 5. The CDR3 is CATSRDLQGSYGYTF. The CDR3 coding sequence is TGTGCCACCAGCAGAGATTTACAGGGGAGCTATGGCTACACCTTC.

This chain links TRBV19 with TRBJ2-7; 12 bases fit TRBD2. This CDR3 spans 17 amino acids. The V segment lost 3 bases and the J segment 7 bases; nucleotides outside the gene matches: 13. Germline lookup yields CDR1 LNHDA and CDR2 SQIVND (reference sequence). In DNA form, the CDR3 reads TGTGCCAGTAGTATGAGCTCTAGCGGGGGGGTCCTCGGAGAGCAGTACTTC. It translates to CASSMSSSGGVLGEQYF.

The chain joins TRBV6-1 to TRBJ1-5; D gene uncertain. The germline V and J ends were trimmed by 6 bases and 7 bases, with 16 bases remaining between them. CDR1 MNHNS and CDR2 SASEGT come from the germline V gene. The CDR3 runs to 14 residues. This CDR3 reads CASRSSWEGQPQHF. The CDR3 DNA is TGTGCCAGCAGGTCATCCTGGGAAGGACAGCCCCAGCATTTT.